This note documents a single T cell receptor beta chain sequence. This record comes from a study of T cell changes during pregnancy in multiple sclerosis. The CDR3 runs to 15 residues. From germline, CDR1 is SGHNT and CDR2 YENEEA. Trimming shortened V by 5 bases and J by 8 bases, and 19 bases separated the two germline ends. Clones were read by immunoSEQ multiplex PCR, and TCRdb kept only the in-frame ones, dropping some. This table holds approximately 100,000 clones, roughly nine tenths found once. The receptor was isolated from a female donor with multiple sclerosis, enrolled in a pregnancy study. V is TRBV11-3 and J is TRBJ2-1; weak D call: TRBD1 (6 bases). The input for sequencing was peripheral blood, taken after pregnancy. CDR3 residues: CASSPSGQGYDEQFF. The CDR3 nucleotides read TGTGCCAGCAGCCCCTCCGGGCAGGGGTACGATGAGCAGTTCTTC. The full variable domain, its missing parts supplied by reference TRBV11-3 and TRBJ2-1, is EAGVVQSPRYKIIEKKQPVAFWCNPISGHNTLYWYLQNLGQGPELLIRYENEEAVDDSQLPKDRFSAERLKGVDSTLKIQPAELGDSAVYLCASSPSGQGYDEQFFGPGTRLTVL.